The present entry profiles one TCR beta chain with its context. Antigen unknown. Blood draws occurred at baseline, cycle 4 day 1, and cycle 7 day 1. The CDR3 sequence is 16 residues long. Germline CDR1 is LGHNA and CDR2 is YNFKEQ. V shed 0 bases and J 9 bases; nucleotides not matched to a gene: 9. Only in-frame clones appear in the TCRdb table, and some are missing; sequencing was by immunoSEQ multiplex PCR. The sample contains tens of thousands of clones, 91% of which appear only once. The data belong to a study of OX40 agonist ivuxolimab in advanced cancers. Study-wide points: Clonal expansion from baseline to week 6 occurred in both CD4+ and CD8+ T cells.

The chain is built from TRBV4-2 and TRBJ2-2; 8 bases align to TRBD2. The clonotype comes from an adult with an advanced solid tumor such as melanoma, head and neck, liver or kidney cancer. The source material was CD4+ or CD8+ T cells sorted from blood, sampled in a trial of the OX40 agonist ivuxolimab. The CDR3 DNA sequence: TGTGCCAGCAGCCAAGATGAGGGGCTAGCGGGTCGGGAGCTGTTTTTT. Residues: CASSQDEGLAGRELFF.